This note documents a single TCR beta chain sequence. The data derive from a study of blood T cell repertoires in COVID-19. As for the study in general: Samples representing acute and convalescent COVID-19 were sourced from the United States, Italy and Spain. The analysed material was cDNA or gDNA that came from T cells, B-cell-depleted T cells, or PBMCs.

TCRdb keeps only in-frame clones here, not all; method: immunoSEQ multiplex PCR. Of fewer than 200,000 clones listed, around 85% are singletons. Trimming removed 2 bases from V and 2 bases from J, with 7 bases in between. The CDR3 runs 15 residues. Germline CDR1 and CDR2: KGHSH and LQKENI. The V gene is TRBV18, the J gene TRBJ2-6, with no clear D. The sample consisted of peripheral blood. The sequence was collected from a man aged 60-69 years who had recovered from COVID-19. This CDR3 is CASSPGEAGANVLTF. The CDR3 DNA sequence: TGTGCCAGCTCACCAGGAGAGGCTGGGGCCAACGTCCTGACTTTC.